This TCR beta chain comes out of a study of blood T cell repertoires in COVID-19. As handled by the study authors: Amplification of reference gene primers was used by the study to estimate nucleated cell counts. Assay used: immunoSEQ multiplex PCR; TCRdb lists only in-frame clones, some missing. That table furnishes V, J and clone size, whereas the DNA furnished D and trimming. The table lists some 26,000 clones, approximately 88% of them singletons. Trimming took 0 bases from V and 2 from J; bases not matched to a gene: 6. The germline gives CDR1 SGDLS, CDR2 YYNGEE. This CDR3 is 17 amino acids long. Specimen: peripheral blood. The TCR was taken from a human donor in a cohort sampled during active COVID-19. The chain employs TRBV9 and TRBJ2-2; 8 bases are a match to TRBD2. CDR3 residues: CASSVGLRGVNTGELFF. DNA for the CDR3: TGTGCCAGCAGCGTAGGTCTGCGGGGGGTCAACACCGGGGAGCTGTTTTTT. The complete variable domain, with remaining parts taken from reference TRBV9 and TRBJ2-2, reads DSGVTQTPKHLITATGQRVTLRCSPRSGDLSVYWYQQSLDQGLQFLIQYYNGEERAKGNILERFSAQQFPDLHSELNLSSLELGDSALYFCASSVGLRGVNTGELFFGEGSRLTVL.